The 30 T cell receptor beta chains below all came from one sample that was sequenced in a study of T-cell memory formation after mild COVID-19. Via MiXCR, TCRdb re-called the 5' RACE reads, giving one row per CDR3 protein. The sample carries fewer than 400,000 distinct CDR3 sequences, approximately 16% recorded once. Sequenced input: PBMCs or a T cell subset sorted from them (not recorded which). The receptors originated from a man aged 18 to 30 who had mild COVID-19 (a few samples of this study predate the infection). Cell type and time point are not known.

This clonotype turned up a few times. The chain uses TRBV5-1 and TRBJ1-1; D ambiguous. The CDR3 is made up of 13 amino acids. Looked up from germline, CDR1 is SGHRS and CDR2 is YFSETQ. V was pared by 0 bases and J by 7 bases, with 10 bases between. CDR3 sequence: CASSLVSESEAFF. CDR3 sequence (DNA): TGCGCCAGCAGCTTGGTATCGGAAAGTGAAGCTTTCTTT.

V and J are TRBV4-1 and TRBJ1-2, with D maybe TRBD1 (6 bases). Trimming stripped 4 bases from V and 4 bases from J, with 10 bases between. Germline V gene data show CDR1 as MGHRA and CDR2 as YSYEKL. There are 13 residues in the CDR3. Written as DNA, the CDR3 is TGCGCCAGCAGCCCCACAGGGATCTATGGCTACACCTTC. This gives the protein CASSPTGIYGYTF.

The chain combines TRBV28 with TRBJ2-7; D not resolved. This CDR3 is built from 13 residues. Germline CDR1 MDHEN, CDR2 SYDVKM. V was shortened by 6 bases and J by 0 bases, with 9 bases between the two germline ends. The CDR3 loop reads CASRPIDSYEQYV. CDR3 coding DNA: TGTGCCAGCAGGCCCATCGACTCCTACGAGCAGTACGTC.

This chain connects TRBV5-1 to TRBJ1-1; 8 positions agree with TRBD1. V gave up 2 bases and J gave up 3 bases; unmatched junction bases: 6. Germline loops: CDR1 SGHRS, CDR2 YFSETQ. This CDR3 is built from 15 residues. The chain's CDR3 is CASSLLLQGDTEAFF. The CDR3 region has the DNA TGCGCCAGCAGCTTACTACTACAGGGGGACACTGAAGCTTTCTTT. Combining the CDR3 with reference TRBV5-1 and TRBJ1-1 gives the whole variable domain KAGVTQTPRYLIKTRGQQVTLSCSPISGHRSVSWYQQTPGQGLQFLFEYFSETQRNKGNFPGRFSGRQFSNSRSEMNVSTLELGDSALYLCASSLLLQGDTEAFFGQGTRLTVV.

This clonotype has more than one count but fewer than ten. This chain connects TRBV12-3 or TRBV12-4 to TRBJ1-1; TRBD1 is a possible D gene (5 bases). V was clipped by 3 bases and J by 6 bases, with 11 bases between them. The CDR3 runs to 13 residues. CDR3 sequence: CASSLTGEPEAFF. The CDR3 coding sequence is TGTGCCAGCAGTTTGACGGGGGAGCCTGAAGCTTTCTTT.

The rearrangement links TRBV20-1 to TRBJ1-4, with D perhaps matching TRBD1 (5 bases). Trimming took off 3 bases at V and 8 bases at J, with 16 bases between the two ends. CDR1 DFQATT and CDR2 SNEGSKA come from the germline V gene (reference sequence). This CDR3 is 14 amino acids long. DNA of the CDR3: TGCAGTGCTAGGGATACAGGCAGAACGGAAAAACTGTTTTTT. Translated: CSARDTGRTEKLFF.

With regard to this clonotype: Since a much larger clone is just one base distant, this may be a read error. The chain couples TRBV4-1 to TRBJ2-2; the D is unclear. The length of the CDR3 is 15 residues. Per germline, CDR1 MGHRA and CDR2 YSYEKL. The DNA for the CDR3 is TGCACCAGCAGCCACAGCAAGGGTGACACCGGGGAGCTGTTTTTT. This sequence encodes CTSSHSKGDTGELFF.

This clonotype was picked up a small number of times. This chain links TRBV14 with TRBJ2-3; 10 nucleotides align to TRBD2. V lost 2 bases, J lost 6 bases, and 8 bases stayed unmatched. The CDR3 sequence is 16 residues long. Germline CDR1 SGHDN, CDR2 FVKESK. CDR3 sequence: CASSQIRSGRGDTQYF. In nucleotides, the CDR3 is TGTGCCAGCAGCCAAATTCGAAGCGGGAGGGGCGATACGCAGTATTTT.

This clonotype was found a few times. This chain links TRBV29-1 with TRBJ2-5, with D perhaps being TRBD1 or TRBD2 (6 bases each). V lost 4 bases and J 1 base, leaving 16 bases between the germline ends. The length of the CDR3 is 15 residues. Germline CDR1 and CDR2: SQVTM and ANQGSEA. The CDR3 region has the DNA TGCAGCGTTGTCAATCCGTGGGGGGCCCAAGAGACCCAGTACTTC. It yields the protein CSVVNPWGAQETQYF.

The chain combines TRBV5-6 with TRBJ2-1; the D gene is possibly TRBD2 (6 bases). The CDR3 has 14 residues. Trimming stripped 4 bases from V and 5 bases from J, with 13 bases between. Germline assignment: CDR1 SGHDT and CDR2 YYEEEE. The CDR3 sequence is CASSQGGHNNEQFF. Here the CDR3 DNA reads TGTGCCAGCAGCCAGGGAGGACACAACAATGAGCAGTTCTTC.

This clonotype was observed many times. V and J are TRBV7-2 and TRBJ2-2; D not certain. This CDR3 region has 12 residues. Germline loops: CDR1 SGHTA, CDR2 FQGNSA. The ends were cut back, 4 bases at V and 3 bases at J, with 3 bases in the middle. The CDR3 region has the DNA TGTGCCAGCAGCTATTACACCGGGGAGCTGTTTTTT. Translated: CASSYYTGELFF.

This rearrangement joins TRBV10-3 to TRBJ2-4; D is ambiguous. The CDR3 sequence is 13 residues long. Germline assignment: CDR1 ENHRY and CDR2 SYGVKD. V shed 0 bases and J shed 5 bases, with 5 bases lying between them. The chain's CDR3 is CAISESLENIQYF. The CDR3 DNA reads TGTGCCATCAGTGAGTCCCTGGAAAACATTCAGTACTTC.

This clonotype has just a few counts. The chain links TRBV11-2 to TRBJ2-1; the D call may be TRBD1 or TRBD2 (5 bases each). V lost 5 bases and J 5 bases, leaving 10 bases between the germline ends. This CDR3 is 13 amino acids long. Looked up from germline, CDR1 is SGHAT and CDR2 is FQNNGV. Here the CDR3 reads CASSRDQNNEQFF. The CDR3 bases are TGTGCCAGCAGCCGGGACCAAAACAATGAGCAGTTCTTC.

The chain combines TRBV29-1 with TRBJ2-2; the match to TRBD1 covers 12 bases. The CDR3 consists of 16 residues. Germline V CDR1 and CDR2: SQVTM, ANQGSEA. V trimming: 1 base; J trimming: 6 bases; junction bases outside the gene matches: 6. The CDR3 sequence: CSVEARDRGRPGELFF. The CDR3 DNA reads TGCAGCGTTGAAGCTAGGGACAGGGGGCGCCCCGGGGAGCTGTTTTTT.

J is TRBJ1-5 and V is TRBV12-3 or TRBV12-4; D remains unclear. The CDR3 covers 14 residues. The V and J ends lost 1 base and 4 bases respectively, with 8 bases between them. The CDR3 protein is CASSLGFANQPQHF. For the CDR3, the DNA is TGTGCCAGCAGTTTAGGGTTTGCAAATCAGCCCCAGCATTTT.

The chain joins TRBV6-1 to TRBJ1-2; D call uncertain. Germline lookup yields CDR1 MNHNS and CDR2 SASEGT. V lost 3 bases, J lost 0 bases, and 11 bases lay in between. The CDR3 extends over 15 amino acids. The CDR3 loop is CASSDPAMANYGYTF. CDR3 nucleotides: TGTGCCAGCAGTGACCCCGCCATGGCTAACTATGGCTACACCTTC.

This clonotype came up a few times. The chain combines TRBV5-1 with TRBJ1-1; D not resolved. Germline loops: CDR1 SGHRS, CDR2 YFSETQ. The CDR3 runs 14 residues. Trimming removed 5 bases at V and 1 base at J, with 12 bases between. The CDR3 nucleotides are TGCGCCAGCAGTACGCAGACAACGAACACTGAAGCTTTCTTT. This codes for CASSTQTTNTEAFF. Full variable domain (remainder filled in from reference TRBV5-1 and TRBJ1-1): KAGVTQTPRYLIKTRGQQVTLSCSPISGHRSVSWYQQTPGQGLQFLFEYFSETQRNKGNFPGRFSGRQFSNSRSEMNVSTLELGDSALYLCASSTQTTNTEAFFGQGTRLTVV.

V gene TRBV5-1 combines with J gene TRBJ2-2; D unresolved. Trimming left V 0 bases short and J 0 bases short, with 6 bases between. Germline CDR1 SGHRS, CDR2 YFSETQ. The CDR3 extends over 15 amino acids. CDR3 coding DNA: TGCGCCAGCAGCTTGGGCAGTACGAACACCGGGGAGCTGTTTTTT. This encodes CASSLGSTNTGELFF.

This clonotype was detected ten times or more. The gene calls are TRBV4-2 and TRBJ1-4; D gene unclear. CDR1 and CDR2 from the germline V gene are LGHNA and YNFKEQ. The CDR3 runs 15 residues. The ends were cut back, 0 bases at V and 8 bases at J, with 13 bases in the middle. The CDR3 nucleotides read TGTGCCAGCAGCCAAGATCCGACCTCTCTCGAAAAACTGTTTTTT. Translation gives CASSQDPTSLEKLFF.

The rearrangement uses TRBV5-1 and TRBJ2-7, with D possibly matching TRBD2 (6 bases). The CDR3 has 13 amino acids. V lost 3 bases to trimming and J lost 6 bases, with 13 bases between them. CDR1 is SGHRS and CDR2 is YFSETQ in the germline V gene. The CDR3 spells CASSSGMGGEQYV. In nucleotides, the CDR3 is TGCGCCAGCAGCTCGGGAATGGGGGGCGAGCAGTACGTC.

The chain is built from TRBV11-2 and TRBJ1-5; D is perhaps TRBD1 (6 bases). The germline gives CDR1 SGHAT, CDR2 FQNNGV. V lost 5 bases, J lost 0 bases, and 17 bases lay in between. The length of the CDR3 is 17 residues. The CDR3 loop reads CASSPGVSPDSNQPQHF. The CDR3 DNA reads as TGTGCCAGCAGCCCAGGGGTCTCCCCGGATAGCAATCAGCCCCAGCATTTT.

The sample holds a few counts of this clonotype. The chain recombines TRBV5-5 with TRBJ2-7; tentatively, D is TRBD2 (7 bases). V was trimmed by 4 bases and J by 2 bases, leaving 16 bases between them. Germline loops: CDR1 SGHKS, CDR2 YYEKEE (reference sequence). CDR3 length equals 15 residues. CDR3 region: CASSRGAGETYEQYF. In DNA, the CDR3 is TGTGCCAGCAGCCGGGGGGCGGGGGAGACCTACGAGCAGTACTTC.

This clonotype has a handful of counts. The genes are TRBV15 and TRBJ2-1; 9 bases map to TRBD2. V trimming: 1 base; J trimming: 8 bases; junction bases outside the gene matches: 3. Germline V gene lookup returns CDR1 LNHNV and CDR2 YYDKDF (reference sequence). There are 14 residues in the CDR3. CDR3 region: CATSRVPSGDEQFF. CDR3 DNA sequence: TGTGCCACCAGCAGAGTACCTAGCGGGGATGAGCAGTTCTTC.

This chain connects TRBV6-2 or TRBV6-3 to TRBJ1-6; tentative D call: TRBD1 (5 bases). Germline lookup yields CDR1 MNHEY and CDR2 SVGEGT. V shed 4 bases and J shed 4 bases, with 8 bases lying between them. This CDR3 is 14 amino acids long. The CDR3 loop is CASSWGRYNSPLHF. DNA for the CDR3: TGTGCCAGCAGTTGGGGACGGTATAATTCACCCCTCCACTTT.

This clonotype came up a few times. V and J are TRBV27 and TRBJ2-7; 8 positions match TRBD1. Trimming at V came to 8 bases and at J to 5 bases, leaving 11 bases not matched to a gene. The CDR3 runs to 14 residues. The germline V gene has CDR1 MNHEY and CDR2 SMNVEV (reference sequence). The CDR3 nucleotides are TGTGCCAGCGCCTTGGACAGGGTCATACACGAGCAGTACTTC. As protein: CASALDRVIHEQYF.

The genes are TRBV18 and TRBJ2-5, with 7 bases lining up with TRBD1. J was trimmed by 4 bases and V by 1 base; bases with no gene match: 6. The germline V gene has CDR1 KGHSH and CDR2 LQKENI. The CDR3 is 15 residues long. The CDR3, as DNA: TGTGCCAGCTCACCACGAGGGGGCGAAATAGAGACCCAGTACTTC. Translation: CASSPRGGEIETQYF. Full variable domain (outside the CDR3, taken from reference TRBV18 and TRBJ2-5): NAGVMQNPRHLVRRRGQEARLRCSPMKGHSHVYWYRQLPEEGLKFMVYLQKENIIDESGMPKERFSAEFPKEGPSILRIQQVVRGDSAAYFCASSPRGGEIETQYFGPGTRLLVL.

The gene calls are TRBV7-2 and TRBJ2-1; TRBD1 is a possible D gene (5 bases). This CDR3 has 18 amino acids. Trimming removed 5 bases from V and 0 bases from J, with 20 bases in between. CDR1 is SGHTA, CDR2 FQGNSA, per germline. In nucleotides, the CDR3 is TGTGCCAGCAGCCTAACTGACAGCCCTAGGAGCTCCTACAATGAGCAGTTCTTC. This codes for CASSLTDSPRSSYNEQFF.

This clonotype has just a few counts. The gene calls are TRBV5-1 and TRBJ2-1; TRBD2 aligns across 9 bases. CDR3 size: 15 residues. The germline V gene has CDR1 SGHRS and CDR2 YFSETQ. V was clipped by 0 bases and J by 6 bases; unmatched bases: 4. Written as DNA, the CDR3 is TGCGCCAGCAGCTTGGAGGGACTAGCAAGCAATGAGCAGTTCTTC. Translation: CASSLEGLASNEQFF.

This clonotype was seen a few times. The chain couples TRBV5-1 to TRBJ1-3; 8 bases are shared with TRBD1. This CDR3 has 14 residues. V gave up 7 bases and J gave up 6 bases; unmatched junction bases: 9. Germline V gene lookup returns CDR1 SGHRS and CDR2 YFSETQ. CDR3 residues: CASRGQEGENTIYF. DNA for the CDR3: TGCGCCAGCCGGGGACAGGAAGGCGAAAACACCATATATTTT.

V usage is TRBV7-9 and J usage is TRBJ1-1, with TRBD1 as a possible D gene (6 bases). Trimming stripped 1 base from V and 4 bases from J, with 13 bases between. There are 15 residues in the CDR3. Per the germline V gene, CDR1 is SEHNR and CDR2 is FQNEAQ (reference sequence). CDR3 loop: CASSLGGGPGTEAFF. DNA for the CDR3: TGTGCCAGCAGCTTAGGGGGGGGCCCCGGCACTGAAGCTTTCTTT.